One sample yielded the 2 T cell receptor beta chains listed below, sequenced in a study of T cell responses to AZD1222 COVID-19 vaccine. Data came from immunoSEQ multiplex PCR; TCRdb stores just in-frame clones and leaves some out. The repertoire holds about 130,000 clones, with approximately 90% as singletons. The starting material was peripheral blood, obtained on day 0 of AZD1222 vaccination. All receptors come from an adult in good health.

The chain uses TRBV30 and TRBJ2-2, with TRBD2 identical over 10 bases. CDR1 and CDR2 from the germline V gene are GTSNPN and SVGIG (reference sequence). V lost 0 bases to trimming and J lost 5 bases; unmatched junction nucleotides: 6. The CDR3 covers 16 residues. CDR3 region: CAWSVLAGVGTGELFF. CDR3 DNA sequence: TGTGCCTGGAGTGTCCTAGCGGGAGTAGGTACCGGGGAGCTGTTTTTT.

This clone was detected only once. CDR3 bases: TGCGCCAGCAGCCAACCGCGAGCCGCCCTCCACTTT. This encodes CASSQPRAALHF. V usage is TRBV4-1 and J usage is TRBJ1-6; D is undetermined. The CDR3 consists of 12 residues. Germline-derived CDR1 and CDR2 are MGHRA and YSYEKL. The germline V and J ends were trimmed by 2 bases and 14 bases, with 10 bases remaining between them.